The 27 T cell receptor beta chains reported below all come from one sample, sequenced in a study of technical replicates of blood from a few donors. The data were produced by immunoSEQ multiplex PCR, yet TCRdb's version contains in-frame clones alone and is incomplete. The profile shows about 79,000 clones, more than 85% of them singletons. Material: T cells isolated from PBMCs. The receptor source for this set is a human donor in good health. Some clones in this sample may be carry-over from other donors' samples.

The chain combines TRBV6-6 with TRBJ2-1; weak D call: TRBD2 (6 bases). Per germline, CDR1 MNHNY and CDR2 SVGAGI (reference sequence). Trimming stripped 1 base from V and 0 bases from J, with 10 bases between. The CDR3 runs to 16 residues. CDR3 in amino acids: CASSYYGAGSYNEQFF. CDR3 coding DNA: TGTGCCAGCAGTTACTACGGAGCGGGCTCCTACAATGAGCAGTTCTTC.

CDR3 protein: CASSVLTGYNEQFF. In DNA form, the CDR3 reads TGTGCCAGCAGCGTTCTAACAGGTTACAATGAGCAGTTCTTC. The chain is built from TRBV9 and TRBJ2-1; D may be TRBD1 (5 bases). The CDR3 totals 14 residues. Trimming pared 2 bases from V and 4 bases from J, leaving 10 bases between. Germline assignment: CDR1 SGDLS and CDR2 YYNGEE. Filled out from reference TRBV9 and TRBJ2-1, the complete variable domain reads DSGVTQTPKHLITATGQRVTLRCSPRSGDLSVYWYQQSLDQGLQFLIQYYNGEERAKGNILERFSAQQFPDLHSELNLSSLELGDSALYFCASSVLTGYNEQFFGPGTRLTVL.

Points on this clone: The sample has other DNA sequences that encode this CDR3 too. CDR3 sequence (DNA): TGTGCCACCAGCAGAGGACTGCCGAACACTGAAGCTTTCTTT. The encoded protein is CATSRGLPNTEAFF. The rearrangement uses TRBV15 and TRBJ1-1; no reliable D call. The CDR3 length is 14 residues. V was trimmed by 1 base and J by 1 base, leaving 7 bases between them. The germline gives CDR1 LNHNV, CDR2 YYDKDF (reference sequence).

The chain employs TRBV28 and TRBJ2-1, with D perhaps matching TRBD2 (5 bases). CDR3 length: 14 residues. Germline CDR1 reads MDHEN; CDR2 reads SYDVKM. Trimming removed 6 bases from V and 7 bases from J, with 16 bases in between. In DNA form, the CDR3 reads TGTGCCAGCAGCCTACCCTCGGGAAGAAATGAGCAGTTCTTC. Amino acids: CASSLPSGRNEQFF.

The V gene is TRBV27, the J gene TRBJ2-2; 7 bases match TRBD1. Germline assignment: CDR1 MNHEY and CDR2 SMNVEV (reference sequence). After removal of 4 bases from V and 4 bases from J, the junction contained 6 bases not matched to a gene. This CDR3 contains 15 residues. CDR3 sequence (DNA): TGTGCCAGCAGTTGGTCAGGGGGAAGCACCGGGGAGCTGTTTTTT. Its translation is CASSWSGGSTGELFF.

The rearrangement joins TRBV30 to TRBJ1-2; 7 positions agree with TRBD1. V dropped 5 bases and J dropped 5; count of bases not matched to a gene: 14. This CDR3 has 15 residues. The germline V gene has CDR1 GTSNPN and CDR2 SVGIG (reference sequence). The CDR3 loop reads CAWVGAEGAPYGYTF. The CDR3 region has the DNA TGTGCCTGGGTCGGGGCGGAGGGGGCCCCTTATGGCTACACCTTC.

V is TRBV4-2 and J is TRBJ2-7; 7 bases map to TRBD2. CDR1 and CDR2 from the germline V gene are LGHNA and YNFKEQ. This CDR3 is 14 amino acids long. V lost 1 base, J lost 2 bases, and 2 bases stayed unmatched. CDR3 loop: CASSQGRGTYEQYF. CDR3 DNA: TGTGCCAGCAGCCAAGGGCGGGGGACCTACGAGCAGTACTTC.

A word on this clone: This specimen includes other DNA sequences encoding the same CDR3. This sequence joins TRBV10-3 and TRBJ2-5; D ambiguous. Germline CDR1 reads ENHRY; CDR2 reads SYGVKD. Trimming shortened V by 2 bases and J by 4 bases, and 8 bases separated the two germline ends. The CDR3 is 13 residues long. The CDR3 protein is CAISEARGETQYF. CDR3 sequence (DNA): TGTGCCATCAGTGAGGCTAGAGGAGAGACCCAGTACTTC.

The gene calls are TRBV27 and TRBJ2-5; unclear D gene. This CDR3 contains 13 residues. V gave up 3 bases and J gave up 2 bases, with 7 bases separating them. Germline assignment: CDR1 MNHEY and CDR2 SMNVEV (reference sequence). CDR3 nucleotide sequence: TGTGCCAGCAGTTTCAGGAATCAAGAGACCCAGTACTTC. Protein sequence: CASSFRNQETQYF.

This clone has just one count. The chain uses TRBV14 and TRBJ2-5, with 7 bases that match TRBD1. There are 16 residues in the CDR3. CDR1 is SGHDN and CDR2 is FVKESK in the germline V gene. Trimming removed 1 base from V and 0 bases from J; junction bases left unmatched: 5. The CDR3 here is CASSQAYRGHQETQYF. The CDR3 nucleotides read TGTGCCAGCAGCCAAGCGTACAGGGGCCACCAAGAGACCCAGTACTTC.

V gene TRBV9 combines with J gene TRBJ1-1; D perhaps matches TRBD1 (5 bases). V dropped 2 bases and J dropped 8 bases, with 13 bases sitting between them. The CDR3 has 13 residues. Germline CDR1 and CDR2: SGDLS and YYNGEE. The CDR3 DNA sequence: TGTGCCAGCAGCGTCAGCTCGGAGGGGGAAGCTTTCTTT. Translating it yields CASSVSSEGEAFF.

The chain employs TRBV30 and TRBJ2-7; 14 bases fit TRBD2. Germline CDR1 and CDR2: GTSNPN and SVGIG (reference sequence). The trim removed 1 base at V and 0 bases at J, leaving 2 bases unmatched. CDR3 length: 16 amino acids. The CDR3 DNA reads TGTGCCTGGAGTGGGACTAGCGGGGGGTTCTCCTACGAGCAGTACTTC. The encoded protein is CAWSGTSGGFSYEQYF. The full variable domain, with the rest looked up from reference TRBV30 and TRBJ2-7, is SQTIHQWPATLVQPVGSPLSLECTVEGTSNPNLYWYRQAAGRGLQLLFYSVGIGQISSEVPQNLSASRPQDRQFILSSKKLLLSDSGFYLCAWSGTSGGFSYEQYFGPGTRLTVT.

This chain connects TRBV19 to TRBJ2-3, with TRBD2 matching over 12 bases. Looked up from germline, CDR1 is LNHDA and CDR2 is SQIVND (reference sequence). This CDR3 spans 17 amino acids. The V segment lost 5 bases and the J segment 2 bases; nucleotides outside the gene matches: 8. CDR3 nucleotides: TGTGCCAGTAGTCCGCGGACTAGCGGGACCTTCACAGATACGCAGTATTTT. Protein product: CASSPRTSGTFTDTQYF.

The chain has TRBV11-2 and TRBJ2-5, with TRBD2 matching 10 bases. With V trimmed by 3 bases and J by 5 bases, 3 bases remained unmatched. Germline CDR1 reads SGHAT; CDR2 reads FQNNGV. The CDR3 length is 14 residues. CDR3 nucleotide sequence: TGTGCCAGCAGCTTGCTAGCGGGGGATGAGACCCAGTACTTC. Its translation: CASSLLAGDETQYF. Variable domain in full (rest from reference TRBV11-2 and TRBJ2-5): EAGVAQSPRYKIIEKRQSVAFWCNPISGHATLYWYQQILGQGPKLLIQFQNNGVVDDSQLPKDRFSAERLKGVDSTLKIQPAKLEDSAVYLCASSLLAGDETQYFGPGTRLLVL.

The CDR3 here is CASSPTQTSGRVTGELFF. CDR3 coding DNA: TGTGCCAGCAGTCCTACTCAGACTAGCGGGAGGGTTACCGGGGAGCTGTTTTTT. The rearrangement uses TRBV28 and TRBJ2-2; 14 nucleotides agree with TRBD2. The CDR3 has 18 amino acids. Trimming at V came to 5 bases and at J to 5 bases, leaving 10 bases not matched to a gene. Germline CDR1 is MDHEN and CDR2 is SYDVKM.

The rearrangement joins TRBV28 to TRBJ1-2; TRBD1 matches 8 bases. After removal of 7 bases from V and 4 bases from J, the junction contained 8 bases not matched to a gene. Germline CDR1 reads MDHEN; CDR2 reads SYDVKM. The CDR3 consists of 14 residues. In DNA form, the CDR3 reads TGTGCCAGCACTTCCCCAGGGGGCGGCTATGGCTACACCTTC. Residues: CASTSPGGGYGYTF.

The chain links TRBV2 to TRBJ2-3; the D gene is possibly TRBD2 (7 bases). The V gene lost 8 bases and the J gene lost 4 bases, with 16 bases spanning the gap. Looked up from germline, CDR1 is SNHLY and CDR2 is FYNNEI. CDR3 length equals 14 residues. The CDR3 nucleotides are TGTGCCAGCGACCGCAGGGGAGGGCCAGATACGCAGTATTTT. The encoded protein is CASDRRGGPDTQYF.

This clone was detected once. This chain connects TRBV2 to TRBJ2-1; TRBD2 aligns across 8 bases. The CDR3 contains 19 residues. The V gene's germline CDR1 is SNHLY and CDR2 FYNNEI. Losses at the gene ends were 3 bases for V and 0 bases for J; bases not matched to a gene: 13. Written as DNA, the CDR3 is TGTGCCAGCAGTGACCTCCTAGGGCGGGAGGCAGTCTCCTACAATGAGCAGTTCTTC. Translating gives CASSDLLGREAVSYNEQFF.

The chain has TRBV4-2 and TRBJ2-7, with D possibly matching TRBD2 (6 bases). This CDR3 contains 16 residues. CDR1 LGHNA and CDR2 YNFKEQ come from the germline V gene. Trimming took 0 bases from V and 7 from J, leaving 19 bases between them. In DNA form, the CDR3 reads TGTGCCAGCAGCCAAGATCTGCTAGCGCGATCAGAAGAGCAGTACTTC. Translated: CASSQDLLARSEEQYF.

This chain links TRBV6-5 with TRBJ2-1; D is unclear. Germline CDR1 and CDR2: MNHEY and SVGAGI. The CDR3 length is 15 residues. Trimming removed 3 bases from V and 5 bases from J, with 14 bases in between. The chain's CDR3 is CASSYDSYVNNEQFF. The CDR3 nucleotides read TGTGCCAGCAGTTATGACTCCTACGTCAACAATGAGCAGTTCTTC.

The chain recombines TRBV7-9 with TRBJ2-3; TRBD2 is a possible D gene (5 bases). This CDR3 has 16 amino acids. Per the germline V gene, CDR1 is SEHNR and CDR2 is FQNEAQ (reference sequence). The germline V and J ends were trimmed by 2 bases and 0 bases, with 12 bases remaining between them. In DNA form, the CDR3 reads TGTGCCAGCAGCTTATCGGGGTTAGTCAGCACAGATACGCAGTATTTT. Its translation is CASSLSGLVSTDTQYF.

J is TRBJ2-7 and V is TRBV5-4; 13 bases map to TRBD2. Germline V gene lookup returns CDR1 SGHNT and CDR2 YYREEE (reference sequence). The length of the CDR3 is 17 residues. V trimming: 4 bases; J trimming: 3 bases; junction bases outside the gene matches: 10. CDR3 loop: CASSQGLAGTSLYEQYF. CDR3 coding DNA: TGTGCCAGCAGCCAGGGACTAGCGGGAACTTCCCTCTACGAGCAGTACTTC.

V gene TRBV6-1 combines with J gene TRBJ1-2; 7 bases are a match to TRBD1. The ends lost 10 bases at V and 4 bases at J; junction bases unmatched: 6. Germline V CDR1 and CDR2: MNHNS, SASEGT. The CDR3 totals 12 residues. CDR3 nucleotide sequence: TGTGCCACCCGGGACAGACGCTATGGCTACACCTTC. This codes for CATRDRRYGYTF.

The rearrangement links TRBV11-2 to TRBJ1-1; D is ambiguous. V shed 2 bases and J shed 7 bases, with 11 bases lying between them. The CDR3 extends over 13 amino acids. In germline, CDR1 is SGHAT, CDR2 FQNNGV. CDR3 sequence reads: CASSLNLAGEAFF. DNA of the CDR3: TGTGCCAGCAGCTTAAATCTGGCGGGTGAAGCTTTCTTT.

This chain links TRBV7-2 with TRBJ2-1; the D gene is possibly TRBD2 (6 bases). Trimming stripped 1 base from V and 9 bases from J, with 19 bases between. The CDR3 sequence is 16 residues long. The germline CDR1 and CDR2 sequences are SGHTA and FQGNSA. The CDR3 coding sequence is TGTGCCAGCAGCTTAGTTCTCCGGGAGCTGGCGCGTGAGCAGTTCTTC. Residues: CASSLVLRELAREQFF.

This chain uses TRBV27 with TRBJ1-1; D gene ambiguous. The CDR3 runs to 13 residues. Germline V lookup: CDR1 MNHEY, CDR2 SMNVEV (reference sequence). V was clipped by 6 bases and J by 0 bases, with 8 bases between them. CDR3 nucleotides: TGTGCCAGCAGGGCAGGCCTGAACACTGAAGCTTTCTTT. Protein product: CASRAGLNTEAFF.

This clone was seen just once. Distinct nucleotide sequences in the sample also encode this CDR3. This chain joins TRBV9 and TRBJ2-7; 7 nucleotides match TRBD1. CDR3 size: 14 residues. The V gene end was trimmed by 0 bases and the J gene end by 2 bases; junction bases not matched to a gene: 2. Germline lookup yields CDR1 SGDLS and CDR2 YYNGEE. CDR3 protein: CASSVGGTAYEQYF. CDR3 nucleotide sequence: TGTGCCAGCAGCGTAGGTGGGACAGCCTACGAGCAGTACTTC.